The clone carrying this T cell receptor (beta chain) has a handful of counts. As yet, its antigen is unknown. CDR1 SEHNR and CDR2 FQNEAQ come from the germline V gene (reference sequence). The CDR3 is made up of 15 amino acids. The V segment lost 6 bases and the J segment 5 bases; nucleotides outside the gene matches: 8. The repertoire was sequenced with immunoSEQ multiplex PCR; TCRdb's copy has only in-frame clones and lacks some. This table has some 69,000 clones, roughly 83% appearing once. This entry belongs to a study of T cell responses to AZD1222 COVID-19 vaccine. Study-level findings and limits: After two AZD1222 doses, spike-specific TCR breadth and depth rose versus day 0. Spike as a whole was targeted by vaccine-associated CD4 TCRs, dominant at 160-218 and 743-854. No repertoire was sampled before or during the peak T cell response, only after it.

The specimen was peripheral blood, collected 28 days after the second AZD1222 dose. This clonotype was sampled from an adult who received the AZD1222 COVID-19 vaccine. This rearrangement joins TRBV7-9 to TRBJ2-5, with TRBD2 matching 11 bases. DNA of the CDR3: TGTGCCAGCAGTGACCTCTCTAGCGGGGGGGAGACCCAGTACTTC. Amino acid sequence: CASSDLSSGGETQYF.